The clone carrying this T cell receptor (beta chain) was counted many times. This specimen belongs to a study of T-cell reconstitution after alpha-beta-depleted transplantation in children. A library of TCRbeta sequences, prepared with unique molecular identifiers, was generated. One entry per CDR3 protein, called by TCRdb with MiXCR from the PCR reads. The repertoire holds roughly 590,000 distinct CDR3 sequences, with around a sixth as singletons. V lost 5 bases to trimming and J lost 10 bases, with 18 bases between them. CDR1 and CDR2 from the germline V gene are DFQATT and SNEGSKA (reference sequence). The CDR3 is made up of 13 amino acids.

The V gene is TRBV20-1, the J gene TRBJ2-1; possibly TRBD2 for D (5 bases). Source: PBMCs from the stem cell graft donor, taken from the stem cell graft. The sequence came from a human donor who donated a stem cell graft to a child with acute myeloid leukemia. CDR3 in DNA: TGCAGTGCTCCCGGACTCCAACTCCCGGAGCAGTTCTTC. Residues: CSAPGLQLPEQFF.